The 20 T cell receptor beta chains below were found in one sample sequenced in a study of blood T cell repertoires in COVID-19. Measured with immunoSEQ multiplex PCR; TCRdb has only the in-frame clones, and not every one. Among about 380,000 clones, around 84% were seen once, and the ten largest hold approximately 1%. The sample comprised peripheral blood. The receptors were gathered from a human donor with acute or convalescent COVID-19. The donor label of this sample is uncertain.

Here the CDR3 DNA reads TGTGCCAGCAATAGGGACAGGGGACAGCCCCAGCATTTT. Translating it yields CASNRDRGQPQHF. The chain carries TRBV2 and TRBJ1-5, with 10 bases lining up with TRBD1. Trimming removed 7 bases from V and 7 bases from J; junction bases left unmatched: 4. Germline V CDR1 and CDR2: SNHLY, FYNNEI. There are 13 residues in the CDR3.

This chain joins TRBV18 and TRBJ1-5, with 11 bases fitting TRBD1. The V gene's germline CDR1 is KGHSH and CDR2 LQKENI. The CDR3 extends over 16 amino acids. V lost 5 bases and J lost 4; bases outside the gene matches: 7. The CDR3 DNA reads TGTGCCAGCTCAACAAGAGGACAGGGGGCGAATCAGCCCCAGCATTTT. Translation: CASSTRGQGANQPQHF.

This clone was found a few times. This chain joins TRBV29-1 and TRBJ2-2, with a possible D match to TRBD1 (6 bases). The CDR3 runs 15 residues. From germline, CDR1 is SQVTM and CDR2 ANQGSEA. Trimming pared 6 bases from V and 2 bases from J, leaving 16 bases between. In DNA form, the CDR3 reads TGCAGCGTCAGAACAGGGATAGGAAACACCGGGGAGCTGTTTTTT. Amino acid sequence: CSVRTGIGNTGELFF.

The chain has TRBV2 and TRBJ2-5; a weak D match, TRBD1 (5 bases). Germline V gene lookup returns CDR1 SNHLY and CDR2 FYNNEI. The CDR3 runs to 15 residues. Trimming left V 3 bases short and J 1 base short, with 12 bases between. CDR3 coding DNA: TGTGCCAGCAGTGATTCAGGGTTCGTCCAAGAGACCCAGTACTTC. Its protein is CASSDSGFVQETQYF.

This chain connects TRBV3-1 (or the pseudogene TRBV3-2) to TRBJ2-2; TRBD1 aligns across 10 bases. CDR1 and CDR2 (germline): LGHDT, YNNKEL (reference sequence). The CDR3 is 15 residues long. V shed 4 bases, J shed 5 bases, and the junction held 4 bases outside the gene matches. Here the CDR3 DNA reads TGTGCCAGCAGCCGACGGGACAGGGGAACCGGGGAGCTGTTTTTT. Its protein is CASSRRDRGTGELFF.

This clone appeared once. The chain uses TRBV7-9 and TRBJ2-7; D might be TRBD1 (6 bases). The CDR3 extends over 13 amino acids. Trimming shortened V by 8 bases and J by 3 bases, and 14 bases separated the two germline ends. CDR1 and CDR2 (germline): SEHNR, FQNEAQ (reference sequence). CDR3: CASSVGQLYEQYF. CDR3 DNA: TGTGCCAGCTCAGTCGGACAGCTCTACGAGCAGTACTTC.

V gene TRBV28 combines with J gene TRBJ1-6; TRBD1 agrees at 7 bases. V gave up 4 bases and J gave up 9 bases; unmatched junction bases: 9. The CDR3 runs 15 residues. CDR1 and CDR2 (germline): MDHEN, SYDVKM. CDR3 nucleotides: TGTGCCAGCAGTTCATCCGACAGGGTGGGTTCACCCCTCCACTTT. Translation gives CASSSSDRVGSPLHF. Using reference TRBV28 and TRBJ1-6 for the parts outside the CDR3, the full variable domain is DVKVTQSSRYLVKRTGEKVFLECVQDMDHENMFWYRQDPGLGLRLIYFSYDVKMKEKGDIPEGYSVSREKKERFSLILESASTNQTSMYLCASSSSDRVGSPLHFGNGTRLTVT.

This chain links TRBV2 with TRBJ1-6; possibly TRBD1 for D (5 bases). Trimming removed 6 bases at V and 7 bases at J, with 16 bases between. Germline CDR1 is SNHLY and CDR2 is FYNNEI. The CDR3 consists of 15 residues. CDR3 sequence (DNA): TGTGCCAGCAGCAAGATGGGACTGTTAAATTCACCCCTCCACTTT. Translated, it gives CASSKMGLLNSPLHF.

V is TRBV6-5 and J is TRBJ1-1, with D unclear. V was cut by 7 bases and J by 0 bases, with 12 bases left in between. Germline V CDR1 and CDR2: MNHEY, SVGAGI. The length of the CDR3 is 14 residues. CDR3 in DNA: TGTGCCAGCATGGAGGGAGCGATGAACACTGAAGCTTTCTTT. This gives the protein CASMEGAMNTEAFF.

The chain joins TRBV18 to TRBJ1-1; D unresolved. From germline, CDR1 is KGHSH and CDR2 LQKENI. With 4 bases removed from V and 7 bases from J, the gap between germline ends came to 7 bases. The CDR3 totals 11 residues. CDR3 nucleotides: TGTGCCAGCTCACTAGACAATGAAGCTTTCTTT. Protein product: CASSLDNEAFF.

This chain's CDR3 is CASSLKLDGSDGELFF. The CDR3 DNA follows: TGTGCCAGCAGCTTAAAACTAGACGGGAGCGACGGGGAGCTGTTTTTT. V gene TRBV11-2 combines with J gene TRBJ2-2; a possible D gene is TRBD2 (6 bases). The CDR3 length is 16 residues. Trimming shortened V by 2 bases and J by 7 bases, and 17 bases separated the two germline ends. Per the germline V gene, CDR1 is SGHAT and CDR2 is FQNNGV.

The V call is TRBV19, the J call TRBJ1-2; D is unresolved. The germline V gene has CDR1 LNHDA and CDR2 SQIVND (reference sequence). CDR3 length equals 16 residues. V dropped 7 bases and J dropped 8 bases, with 26 bases sitting between them. CDR3 in amino acids: CASIRSTGSPWSGYTF. The CDR3, as DNA: TGTGCCAGTATCCGTTCGACCGGGTCCCCCTGGAGCGGCTACACCTTC.

V is TRBV6-2 or TRBV6-3 and J is TRBJ1-5, with TRBD1 matching over 8 bases. The CDR3 totals 14 residues. Germline CDR1 reads MNHEY; CDR2 reads SVGEGT. J lost 4 bases, V lost 2 bases, and 1 base had no gene match. CDR3: CASSYDRGNQPQHF. DNA for the CDR3: TGTGCCAGCAGTTACGACAGGGGTAATCAGCCCCAGCATTTT.

The chain recombines TRBV6-5 with TRBJ1-1, with TRBD1 matching 7 bases. J gave up 4 bases and V 0 bases, and 8 bases lay outside the gene matches. This CDR3 region has 16 residues. Germline V gene data show CDR1 as MNHEY and CDR2 as SVGAGI. CDR3 protein: CASSYSDRSLGTEAFF. In nucleotides, the CDR3 is TGTGCCAGCAGTTACTCGGACAGGTCCCTGGGCACTGAAGCTTTCTTT.

The V call is TRBV7-2, the J call TRBJ2-4; D is perhaps TRBD2 (6 bases). The germline V gene encodes CDR1 SGHTA and CDR2 FQGNSA. Deletions cut 5 bases from V and 0 bases from J, with 8 bases between. The CDR3 contains 14 residues. DNA of the CDR3: TGTGCCAGCAGCACGGGACTAGCCAAAAACATTCAGTACTTC. It encodes CASSTGLAKNIQYF.

The rearrangement uses TRBV18 and TRBJ1-1; D remains unclear. CDR1 and CDR2 from the germline V gene are KGHSH and LQKENI. Deletions cut 1 base from V and 4 bases from J, with 7 bases between. The CDR3 sequence is 13 residues long. The DNA of the CDR3 is TGTGCCAGCTCACCACGCCAACTCACTGAAGCTTTCTTT. It codes for CASSPRQLTEAFF.

CDR3 DNA: TGTGCCAGCCGACAGGTCGGGGAGCTGTTTTTT. This translates into CASRQVGELFF. The V gene is TRBV2, the J gene TRBJ2-2, with D perhaps matching TRBD1 (6 bases). Germline values: CDR1 SNHLY, CDR2 FYNNEI. Trimming removed 8 bases from V and 7 bases from J, with 8 bases in between. This CDR3 region has 11 residues.

There are a few counts of this clone. The chain carries TRBV19 and TRBJ2-7; D not resolved. V shed 0 bases and J shed 0 bases, with 12 bases lying between them. The germline gives CDR1 LNHDA, CDR2 SQIVND (reference sequence). This CDR3 is built from 16 residues. The CDR3 protein is CASSIDSRISSYEQYF. CDR3 coding DNA: TGTGCCAGTAGTATAGATTCGAGGATTAGCTCCTACGAGCAGTACTTC.

This sequence joins TRBV5-6 and TRBJ2-1, with a tentative D call TRBD2 (6 bases). The CDR3 spans 15 residues. Germline CDR1 SGHDT, CDR2 YYEEEE. V was shortened by 1 base and J by 1 base, with 9 bases between the two germline ends. DNA for the CDR3: TGTGCCAGCAGCTTGCGGGGGAATTCCTACAATGAGCAGTTCTTC. This sequence encodes CASSLRGNSYNEQFF.

The chain couples TRBV6-5 to TRBJ2-7; 11 bases fit TRBD1. V shed 6 bases, J shed 3 bases, and the junction held 4 bases outside the gene matches. This CDR3 has 14 residues. CDR1 is MNHEY, CDR2 SVGAGI, per germline. In nucleotides, the CDR3 is TGTGCCAGCAGAGCCGGGACAGGGGGCTACGAGCAGTACTTC. This encodes CASRAGTGGYEQYF.